Listed below are T cell receptor beta chains from one sample, sequenced in a study. TCRdb called the RT-PCR reads again in MiXCR, with one record for every CDR3 protein. This table has hundreds of thousands of distinct CDR3 sequences, 12% to 15% appearing once. Sequencing was performed on memory CD4+ T cells from blood. These receptors all come from a female donor in good health, serving as a healthy control. CDR3s include the opening cysteine and the closing phenylalanine or tryptophan. A D gene is named only where the DNA matches it firmly. Clone size is stated in some rows and not others, as once, few, many or a class when expanded.

j_gene: TRBJ2-1
d_gene: .
abundance: few
v_gene: TRBV29-1
CDR3nt: TGCAGCGTGCAAGAGGGGGCGGGAACGGTCAATGAGCAGTTCTTC
CDR3aa: CSVQEGAGTVNEQFF

j_gene: TRBJ2-1
d_gene: .
abundance: .
v_gene: TRBV25-1
CDR3nt: TGTGCCAGCAGTCGGAGTTCCCTGGAGCAGTTCTTC
CDR3aa: CASSRSSLEQFF

j_gene: TRBJ1-1
d_gene: .
abundance: few
v_gene: TRBV3-1
CDR3nt: TGTGCCAGCACCAACAGGGTAGGGACTGAAGCTTTCTTT
CDR3aa: CASTNRVGTEAFF

j_gene: TRBJ2-7
d_gene: .
abundance: few
v_gene: TRBV6-2/TRBV6-3
CDR3nt: TGTGCCAGCAGTTACCCAGGTTACTACGAGCAGTACTTC
CDR3aa: CASSYPGYYEQYF

j_gene: TRBJ2-3
d_gene: TRBD1
abundance: few
v_gene: TRBV15
CDR3nt: TGTGCCACCAGCAGTCGGGGGAGGACAGGGATTTCAGATACGCAGTATTTT
CDR3aa: CATSSRGRTGISDTQYF

j_gene: TRBJ2-7
d_gene: .
abundance: few
v_gene: TRBV7-2
CDR3nt: TGTGCCAGCAGCTTATTTAGGGTTGCCGAGCAGTACTTC
CDR3aa: CASSLFRVAEQYF

j_gene: TRBJ1-5
d_gene: .
abundance: .
v_gene: TRBV20-1
CDR3nt: TGCAGTGCGCCGCAGGGGAGCAATCAGCCCCAGCATTTT
CDR3aa: CSAPQGSNQPQHF

j_gene: TRBJ2-3
d_gene: .
abundance: .
v_gene: TRBV6-6
CDR3nt: TGTGCCAGTCGGGACTTTAGCACAGATACGCAGTATTTT
CDR3aa: CASRDFSTDTQYF

j_gene: TRBJ1-5
d_gene: .
abundance: few
v_gene: TRBV4-1
CDR3nt: TGCGCCAGCAGCCAAGAACCCACCCGTTCCAATCAGCCCCAGCATTTT
CDR3aa: CASSQEPTRSNQPQHF

j_gene: TRBJ2-7
d_gene: .
abundance: .
v_gene: TRBV6-5
CDR3nt: TGTGCCAGCAGTTACTCGAAGGGCTACGAGCAGTACTTC
CDR3aa: CASSYSKGYEQYF

j_gene: TRBJ2-7
d_gene: .
abundance: .
v_gene: TRBV7-2
CDR3nt: TGTGCCAGCAGCCCCCTTGAAATCTACGAGCAGTACTTC
CDR3aa: CASSPLEIYEQYF

j_gene: TRBJ2-1
d_gene: TRBD1
abundance: few
v_gene: TRBV7-3
CDR3nt: TGTGCCAGCAGCTTAACACCGGGACAGTCCCACGAGCAGTTCTTC
CDR3aa: CASSLTPGQSHEQFF

j_gene: TRBJ2-5
d_gene: TRBD2
abundance: many
v_gene: TRBV30
CDR3nt: TGTGCCTGGGGATCTCTGACTAGCCGGAAAAGCACCCAGTACTTC
CDR3aa: CAWGSLTSRKSTQYF

j_gene: TRBJ2-1
d_gene: TRBD1
abundance: .
v_gene: TRBV20-1
CDR3nt: TGCAGTGCTAGAGATCCCCGACAGGGAAGCAATGAGCAGTTCTTC
CDR3aa: CSARDPRQGSNEQFF

j_gene: TRBJ1-1
d_gene: TRBD1
abundance: few
v_gene: TRBV12-3/TRBV12-4
CDR3nt: TGTGCCAGCAGTACCCAGGGGGCTGGGGCTGAAGCTTTCTTT
CDR3aa: CASSTQGAGAEAFF

j_gene: TRBJ2-2
d_gene: .
abundance: .
v_gene: TRBV5-1
CDR3nt: TGCGCCAGCAGCTGGAACAACGGGGAGCTGTTTTTT
CDR3aa: CASSWNNGELFF

j_gene: TRBJ2-3
d_gene: .
abundance: many
v_gene: TRBV29-1
CDR3nt: TGCAGCGTTGATTCGCGGAGATGGAGCACAGATACGCAGTATTTT
CDR3aa: CSVDSRRWSTDTQYF

j_gene: TRBJ1-2
d_gene: TRBD1
abundance: many
v_gene: TRBV5-1
CDR3nt: TGCGCCAGCAGCGACCAGGTGACAGGGCATGGCTACACCTTC
CDR3aa: CASSDQVTGHGYTF

j_gene: TRBJ2-3
d_gene: .
abundance: .
v_gene: TRBV15
CDR3nt: TGTGCCACCAGCAGACTAGCTAGCACAGATACGCAGTATTTT
CDR3aa: CATSRLASTDTQYF

j_gene: TRBJ2-1
d_gene: TRBD2
abundance: once
v_gene: TRBV7-9
CDR3nt: TGTGCCAGCCAGGGACTAGCGTCGGCTGGCTCCTACAATGAGCAGTTCTTC
CDR3aa: CASQGLASAGSYNEQFF

j_gene: TRBJ2-7
d_gene: .
abundance: few
v_gene: TRBV20-1
CDR3nt: TGCAGTGCTAGGCGCACAGCCCGCTACGAGCAGTACTTC
CDR3aa: CSARRTARYEQYF

j_gene: TRBJ2-1
d_gene: .
abundance: few
v_gene: TRBV7-9
CDR3nt: TGTGCCAGCAGCCCGACCCGGGACACCCACAATGAGCAGTTCTTC
CDR3aa: CASSPTRDTHNEQFF

j_gene: TRBJ1-2
d_gene: .
abundance: few
v_gene: TRBV15
CDR3nt: TGTGCCACCAGCAGACAGGAGGACTATGGCTACACCTTC
CDR3aa: CATSRQEDYGYTF

j_gene: TRBJ1-1
d_gene: .
abundance: .
v_gene: TRBV5-1
CDR3nt: TGCGCCAGCAGCATGGGGGGACAGAACACTGAAGCTTTCTTT
CDR3aa: CASSMGGQNTEAFF

j_gene: TRBJ2-1
d_gene: .
abundance: .
v_gene: TRBV5-1
CDR3nt: TGCGCCAGCAGCCATCTACAAGGGCGGAACTACAATGAGCAGTTCTTC
CDR3aa: CASSHLQGRNYNEQFF

j_gene: TRBJ2-3
d_gene: TRBD2
abundance: .
v_gene: TRBV3-1
CDR3nt: TGTGCCAGCAGCCAGTGGGTCAGGCGGGGGGACACAGATACGCAGTATTTT
CDR3aa: CASSQWVRRGDTDTQYF

j_gene: TRBJ2-7
d_gene: .
abundance: few
v_gene: TRBV6-5
CDR3nt: TGTGCCAGCAGTTATTGGGGACTTACCTACGAGCAGTACTTC
CDR3aa: CASSYWGLTYEQYF